This T cell receptor (beta chain) comes out of a study of T cells in Graves' hyperthyroidism and ophthalmopathy. Patients aged 18 to 65 had newly diagnosed hyperthyroidism lasting under 2 months. From RNA transcripts, TCR beta CDR3 regions were amplified. RT-PCR in the first round (using the HTBI primer set) targeted the TCR CDR3. MiXCR, run by TCRdb on the multiplex PCR reads, gives a single entry per CDR3 protein. Of 560,000 or so distinct CDR3 sequences listed, about 43% are singletons. The sequencing input was peripheral blood or thyroid tissue (not recorded which). The TCR originated in a young woman with Graves' hyperthyroidism.

This chain's CDR3 is CSVGDRLTYGYTF. The CDR3 DNA reads as TGCAGCGTTGGAGACAGGCTCACCTATGGCTACACCTTC. The V gene is TRBV29-1, the J gene TRBJ1-2; D might be TRBD1 (6 bases). Per germline, CDR1 SQVTM and CDR2 ANQGSEA. The CDR3 loop spans 13 amino acids. V gave up 4 bases and J gave up 4 bases, with 13 bases separating them.